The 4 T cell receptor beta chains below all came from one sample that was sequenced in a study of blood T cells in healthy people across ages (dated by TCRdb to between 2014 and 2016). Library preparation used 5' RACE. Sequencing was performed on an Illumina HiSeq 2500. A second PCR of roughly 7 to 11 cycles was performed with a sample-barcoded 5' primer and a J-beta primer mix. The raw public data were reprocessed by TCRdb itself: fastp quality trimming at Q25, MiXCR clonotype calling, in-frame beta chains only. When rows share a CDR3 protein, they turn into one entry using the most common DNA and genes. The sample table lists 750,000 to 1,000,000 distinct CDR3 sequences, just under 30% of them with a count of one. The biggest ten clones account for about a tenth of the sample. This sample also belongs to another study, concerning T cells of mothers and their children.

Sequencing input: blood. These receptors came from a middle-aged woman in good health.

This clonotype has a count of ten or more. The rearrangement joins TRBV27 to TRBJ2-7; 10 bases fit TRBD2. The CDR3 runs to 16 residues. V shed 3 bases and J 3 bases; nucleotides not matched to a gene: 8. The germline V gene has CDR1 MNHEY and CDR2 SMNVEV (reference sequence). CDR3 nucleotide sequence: TGTGCCAGCAGTTTGGCTAGCGGGGGCTCCTACTACGAGCAGTACTTC. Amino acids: CASSLASGGSYYEQYF.

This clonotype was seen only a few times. The CDR3 region is CASSVARGRIDTQYF. The CDR3 DNA reads as TGTGCCAGCAGCGTAGCCCGGGGAAGGATAGATACGCAGTATTTT. The chain carries TRBV9 and TRBJ2-3, with D perhaps matching TRBD2 (5 bases). Trimming cost V 0 bases and J 5 bases, with 13 bases left between them. Germline CDR1 is SGDLS and CDR2 is YYNGEE. The CDR3 consists of 15 residues.

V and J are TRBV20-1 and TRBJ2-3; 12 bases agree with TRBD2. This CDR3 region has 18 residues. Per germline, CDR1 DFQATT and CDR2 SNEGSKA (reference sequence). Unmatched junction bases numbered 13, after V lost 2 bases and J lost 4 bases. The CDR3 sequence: CSARHLLAGGFGADTQYF. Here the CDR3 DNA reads TGCAGTGCTAGACATCTTCTAGCGGGGGGGTTTGGAGCAGATACGCAGTATTTT.

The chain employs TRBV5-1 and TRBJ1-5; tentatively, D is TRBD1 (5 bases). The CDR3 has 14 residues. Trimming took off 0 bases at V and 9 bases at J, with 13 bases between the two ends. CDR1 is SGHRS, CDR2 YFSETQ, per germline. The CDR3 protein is CASSLGGRERPQHF. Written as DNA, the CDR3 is TGCGCCAGCAGCTTGGGGGGCCGAGAACGGCCCCAGCATTTT.